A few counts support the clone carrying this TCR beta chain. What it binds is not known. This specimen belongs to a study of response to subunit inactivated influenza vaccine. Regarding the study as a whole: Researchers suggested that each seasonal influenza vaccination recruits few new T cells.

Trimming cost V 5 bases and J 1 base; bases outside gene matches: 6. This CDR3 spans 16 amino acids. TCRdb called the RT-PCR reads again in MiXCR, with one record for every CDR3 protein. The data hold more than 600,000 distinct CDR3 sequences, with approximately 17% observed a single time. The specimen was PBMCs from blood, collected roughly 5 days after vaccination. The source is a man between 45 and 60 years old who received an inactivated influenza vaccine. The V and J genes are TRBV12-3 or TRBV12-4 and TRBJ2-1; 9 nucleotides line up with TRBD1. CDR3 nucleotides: TGTGCCAGCAGTCCACAGGGGGCTTCTTCCTACAATGAGCAGTTCTTC. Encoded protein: CASSPQGASSYNEQFF.